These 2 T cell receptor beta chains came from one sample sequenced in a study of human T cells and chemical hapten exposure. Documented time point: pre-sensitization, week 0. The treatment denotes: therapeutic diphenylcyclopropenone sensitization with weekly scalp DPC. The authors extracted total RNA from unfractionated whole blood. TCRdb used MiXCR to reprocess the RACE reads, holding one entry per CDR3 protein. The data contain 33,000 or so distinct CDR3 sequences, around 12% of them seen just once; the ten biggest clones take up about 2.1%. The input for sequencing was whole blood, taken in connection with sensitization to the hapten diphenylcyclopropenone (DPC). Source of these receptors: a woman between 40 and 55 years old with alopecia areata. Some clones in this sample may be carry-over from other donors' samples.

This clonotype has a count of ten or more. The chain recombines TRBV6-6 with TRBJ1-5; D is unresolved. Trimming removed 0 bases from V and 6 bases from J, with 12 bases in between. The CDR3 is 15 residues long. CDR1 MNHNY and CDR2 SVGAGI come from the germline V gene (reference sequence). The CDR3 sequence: CASSYSSELTQPQHF. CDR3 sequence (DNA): TGTGCCAGCAGTTACTCGTCGGAATTGACTCAGCCCCAGCATTTT.

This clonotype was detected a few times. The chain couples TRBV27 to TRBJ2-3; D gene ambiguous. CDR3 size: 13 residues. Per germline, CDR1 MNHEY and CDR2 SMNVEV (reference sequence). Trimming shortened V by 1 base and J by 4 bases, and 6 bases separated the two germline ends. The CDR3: CASSLLGSDTQYF. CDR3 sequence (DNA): TGTGCCAGCAGTTTATTAGGGTCAGATACGCAGTATTTT.